Below are 27 T cell receptor beta chains sequenced from a single sample in a study of beta chain features in type 1 diabetes (dated by TCRdb to between 2018 and 2020). The library was produced with the immunoSEQ multiplex PCR assay. The High Capacity cDNA Reverse Transcription Kit was used to reverse transcribe all of the isolated RNA, meaning that expressed TCRB transcripts were what got sequenced. TCRdb holds this immuneACCESS table with in-frame rearrangements only. Some clones are missing; in checked studies, unresolved V genes explain under half, and the rest has no known cause. Across this sample there are roughly 450,000 clones, with approximately 15% seen only once. Under 0.04% of the sample goes to the ten largest clones. Sequences were obtained from naive CD4+ T cells from blood. In the paper's terms, the cell subset or site label means: true naive CD4+ T cells. The receptors were gathered from a young man in good health.

The J gene is TRBJ2-1, the V gene TRBV9; 8 nucleotides line up with TRBD2. The CDR3 length is 18 residues. With V trimmed by 3 bases and J by 5 bases, 16 bases remained unmatched. In germline, CDR1 is SGDLS, CDR2 YYNGEE. The CDR3 loop reads CASSEREISSLNDNEQFF. The CDR3 nucleotides are TGTGCCAGCAGCGAGCGGGAGATTAGTAGTTTAAATGACAATGAGCAGTTCTTC.

This clone occurred a few times. The chain recombines TRBV4-3 with TRBJ1-4, with TRBD1 as a possible D gene (6 bases). Germline V lookup: CDR1 LGHNA, CDR2 YSLEER. The CDR3 is 13 residues long. V was cut by 5 bases and J by 5 bases, with 9 bases left in between. CDR3 amino acids: CASSRQVNEKLFF. For the CDR3, the DNA is TGCGCCAGCAGCAGACAGGTGAATGAAAAACTGTTTTTT.

The CDR3 bases are TGCGCCAGCAGTCCAAAGACAGGGGATAACACTGAAGCTTTCTTT. Translated: CASSPKTGDNTEAFF. The rearrangement links TRBV5-1 to TRBJ1-1; TRBD1 matches 8 bases. The germline V gene encodes CDR1 SGHRS and CDR2 YFSETQ. This CDR3 is 15 amino acids long. Trimming removed 5 bases from V and 2 bases from J; junction bases left unmatched: 8.

This clone has just a few counts. V gene TRBV10-3 combines with J gene TRBJ2-7; maybe TRBD1 (6 bases). Germline V gene data show CDR1 as ENHRY and CDR2 as SYGVKD. V was clipped by 5 bases and J by 3 bases, with 14 bases between them. The CDR3 runs to 14 residues. Here the CDR3 reads CAISKQGAGYEQYV. The CDR3 bases are TGTGCCATCAGTAAACAGGGCGCCGGCTACGAGCAGTACGTC.

There are a few counts of this clone. At the DNA level, this CDR3 is encoded by other sequences in the same sample as well. V is TRBV29-1 and J is TRBJ1-2, with 8 bases fitting TRBD1. The germline gives CDR1 SQVTM, CDR2 ANQGSEA. V lost 6 bases to trimming and J lost 2 bases; unmatched junction nucleotides: 5. This CDR3 has 13 amino acids. CDR3 sequence: CSVGTGTNYGYTF. The CDR3 nucleotides are TGCAGCGTCGGGACAGGTACCAACTATGGCTACACCTTC.

The rearrangement links TRBV7-3 to TRBJ1-2, with 9 bases aligning to TRBD1. The V gene end was trimmed by 6 bases and the J gene end by 2 bases; junction bases not matched to a gene: 7. The V gene's germline CDR1 is SGHTA and CDR2 FQGTGA. CDR3 size: 15 residues. CDR3 in DNA: TGTGCCAGCAGGGTCTCCGGGACAGGGAACTATGGCTACACCTTC. It codes for CASRVSGTGNYGYTF.

CDR3 amino acids: CASSLAGGVETQYF. CDR3 sequence (DNA): TGTGCCAGCAGCTTAGCCGGGGGAGTGGAGACCCAGTACTTC. This sequence joins TRBV7-2 and TRBJ2-5; D is perhaps TRBD2 (6 bases). Germline loops: CDR1 SGHTA, CDR2 FQGNSA. V lost 0 bases and J 5 bases, leaving 10 bases between the germline ends. CDR3 length: 14 residues. Full variable domain (rest looked up from reference TRBV7-2 and TRBJ2-5): GAGVSQSPSNKVTEKGKDVELRCDPISGHTALYWYRQSLGQGLEFLIYFQGNSAPDKSGLPSDRFSAERTGGSVSTLTIQRTQQEDSAVYLCASSLAGGVETQYFGPGTRLLVL.

This clone has more than one count but fewer than ten. V usage is TRBV25-1 and J usage is TRBJ1-2, with D possibly TRBD1 on 5 matching bases. The CDR3 runs 13 residues. Germline V gives CDR1 MGHDK, CDR2 SYGVNS. Trimming shortened V by 2 bases and J by 8 bases, and 12 bases separated the two germline ends. The CDR3 region has the DNA TGTGCCAGCAGTGAAGGGGACTCAGGGGGCTACACCTTC. Its translation is CASSEGDSGGYTF.

The chain has TRBV27 and TRBJ2-1; D may be TRBD2 (6 bases). In germline, CDR1 is MNHEY, CDR2 SMNVEV (reference sequence). V was pared by 5 bases and J by 0 bases, with 17 bases between. The CDR3 runs to 17 residues. The CDR3 DNA reads as TGTGCCAGCAGTCCAAGGCGGGACTCGAGCTCCTACAATGAGCAGTTCTTC. It encodes CASSPRRDSSSYNEQFF.

The chain recombines TRBV7-9 with TRBJ1-1; the D is unclear. The V end lost 4 bases, the J end lost 0 bases, and 18 bases lay between the germline ends. Germline CDR1 reads SEHNR; CDR2 reads FQNEAQ (reference sequence). There are 17 residues in the CDR3. In nucleotides, the CDR3 is TGTGCCAGCAGCTCGACACGATTGAAGCCCTTGAACACTGAAGCTTTCTTT. Translating it yields CASSSTRLKPLNTEAFF.

At least ten counts were recorded for this clone. The chain employs TRBV14 and TRBJ2-1; the D gene is possibly TRBD2 (6 bases). CDR1 is SGHDN, CDR2 FVKESK, per germline. The CDR3 contains 16 residues. V was pared by 2 bases and J by 4 bases, with 15 bases between. In DNA form, the CDR3 reads TGTGCCAGCAGCCAACTAGCGCCAGCGCAGTACAATGAGCAGTTCTTC. Its protein is CASSQLAPAQYNEQFF.

The rearrangement joins TRBV29-1 to TRBJ2-1; 7 bases map to TRBD1. Germline V lookup: CDR1 SQVTM, CDR2 ANQGSEA. Trimming cost V 4 bases and J 3 bases; bases outside gene matches: 6. This CDR3 has 14 residues. CDR3 protein: CSVATRDSYNEQFF. The CDR3 nucleotides are TGCAGCGTTGCGACCAGGGACAGCTACAATGAGCAGTTCTTC.

There are a few counts of this clone. The chain carries TRBV5-4 and TRBJ2-3; no firm D call. The CDR3 has 15 amino acids. Trimming removed 5 bases at V and 2 bases at J, with 15 bases between. Germline V gene data show CDR1 as SGHNT and CDR2 as YYREEE (reference sequence). The CDR3 region has the DNA TGTGCCAGCAGTGATGACTTCCTACTCACAGATACGCAGTATTTT. Its translation: CASSDDFLLTDTQYF.

The gene calls are TRBV5-1 and TRBJ1-6, with D possibly TRBD1 on 6 matching bases. CDR1 and CDR2 (germline): SGHRS, YFSETQ. CDR3 length: 14 amino acids. The V end was cut by 2 bases, the J end by 7 bases, with 10 bases between. The DNA of the CDR3 is TGCGCCAGCAGCTTAGGGGACAAGAATTCACCCCTCCACTTT. Translating gives CASSLGDKNSPLHF.

The chain is built from TRBV10-3 and TRBJ2-1, with TRBD2 matching over 14 bases. The CDR3 contains 18 residues. Losses at the gene ends were 3 bases for V and 4 bases for J; bases not matched to a gene: 8. From germline, CDR1 is ENHRY and CDR2 SYGVKD. CDR3 DNA: TGTGCCATCAGTGAAGCGATACGACTAGCGGGAGGGTACAATGAGCAGTTCTTC. Translation gives CAISEAIRLAGGYNEQFF.

CDR3 residues: CASSPRRTNTGELFF. In DNA, the CDR3 is TGTGCCAGCAGCCCTAGACGCACGAACACCGGGGAGCTGTTTTTT. This chain links TRBV7-2 with TRBJ2-2; D remains unclear. Trimming pared 5 bases from V and 0 bases from J, leaving 10 bases between. CDR1 is SGHTA, CDR2 FQGNSA, per germline. The CDR3 contains 15 residues.

This clone was seen a handful of times. This sequence joins TRBV14 and TRBJ2-5; TRBD2 agrees at 14 bases. The CDR3 runs to 14 residues. Losses at the gene ends were 3 bases for V and 12 bases for J; bases not matched to a gene: 6. Germline V gives CDR1 SGHDN, CDR2 FVKESK. For the CDR3, the DNA is TGTGCCAGCAGCCAGGCGGGACTAGCGGGAGCTAAGTACTTC. This translates into CASSQAGLAGAKYF.

This clone was seen a handful of times. The genes are TRBV2 and TRBJ1-1; D not resolved. Germline V gene data show CDR1 as SNHLY and CDR2 as FYNNEI. The V end was cut by 7 bases, the J end by 0 bases, with 3 bases between. This CDR3 is 11 amino acids long. The CDR3 coding sequence is TGTGCCAGCAAAATGAACACTGAAGCTTTCTTT. Its translation: CASKMNTEAFF.

The rearrangement joins TRBV2 to TRBJ1-2, with D perhaps matching TRBD1 (5 bases). Germline-derived CDR1 and CDR2 are SNHLY and FYNNEI. The CDR3 runs to 13 residues. Trimming took 8 bases from V and 5 from J, leaving 15 bases between them. The CDR3 spells CASLVGRAYGYTF. The DNA of the CDR3 is TGTGCCAGCTTAGTAGGCAGGGCTTATGGCTACACCTTC.

This clone was counted between two and nine times. This chain uses TRBV19 with TRBJ2-3, with 10 positions matching TRBD2. Germline lookup yields CDR1 LNHDA and CDR2 SQIVND (reference sequence). The CDR3 is 14 residues long. The ends lost 7 bases at V and 2 bases at J; junction bases unmatched: 3. CDR3: CASKREGHTDTQYF. The CDR3 nucleotides read TGTGCCAGTAAGCGGGAGGGTCACACAGATACGCAGTATTTT.

This clone has just a few counts. V usage is TRBV4-1 and J usage is TRBJ1-1; D not certain. V lost 0 bases and J lost 6, with 14 bases in between. The germline V gene encodes CDR1 MGHRA and CDR2 YSYEKL. The CDR3 extends over 15 amino acids. CDR3 coding DNA: TGCGCCAGCAGCCAAGAGGGCTGGGTTACCCCTGAAGCTTTCTTT. It codes for CASSQEGWVTPEAFF.

This clone was picked up a small number of times. The chain couples TRBV2 to TRBJ2-4; weak D call: TRBD1 (5 bases). Germline values: CDR1 SNHLY, CDR2 FYNNEI. Trimming took 3 bases from V and 8 from J, leaving 14 bases between them. The CDR3 runs 14 residues. The CDR3 DNA follows: TGTGCCAGCAGTGAGACCAGGGTTAGGGACATTCAGTACTTC. It translates to CASSETRVRDIQYF.

This clone was counted only a few times. The gene calls are TRBV7-9 and TRBJ2-3; tentatively, D is TRBD2 (5 bases). V was pared by 1 base and J by 1 base, with 12 bases between. CDR3 length: 16 residues. CDR1 SEHNR and CDR2 FQNEAQ come from the germline V gene (reference sequence). CDR3 bases: TGTGCCAGCAGCTTAGTCGCCGGGGTCGGCACAGATACGCAGTATTTT. It is translated as CASSLVAGVGTDTQYF.

In this sample, this clone turned up a few times. The CDR3 DNA reads as TGCGCCAGCAGCCAAGAAGGGGCCGGAGATACGCAGTATTTT. This codes for CASSQEGAGDTQYF. The chain links TRBV4-1 to TRBJ2-3; TRBD1 is a possible D gene (5 bases). V dropped 0 bases and J dropped 5 bases, with 9 bases sitting between them. CDR3 length: 14 amino acids. Per the germline V gene, CDR1 is MGHRA and CDR2 is YSYEKL.

V gene TRBV7-3 combines with J gene TRBJ2-3, with D hard to call. In germline, CDR1 is SGHTA, CDR2 FQGTGA. The V end was cut by 2 bases, the J end by 7 bases, with 10 bases between. The CDR3 is 13 amino acids. The CDR3 DNA reads as TGTGCCAGCAGCTTAGACGGTCGAAATACGCAGTATTTT. It yields the protein CASSLDGRNTQYF.

This clone was seen a few times. This chain links TRBV30 with TRBJ2-2; 8 bases map to TRBD1. The germline V gene encodes CDR1 GTSNPN and CDR2 SVGIG (reference sequence). Unmatched junction bases numbered 9, after V lost 4 bases and J lost 8 bases. The CDR3 runs 14 residues. CDR3 DNA sequence: TGTGCCTGGAAGGGACAGGTGTTATCTGGGGAGCTGTTTTTT. As protein: CAWKGQVLSGELFF.

This clone was found a few times. The rearrangement links TRBV14 to TRBJ2-7, with D perhaps matching TRBD1 or TRBD2 (5 bases each). V was pared by 4 bases and J by 6 bases, with 10 bases between. This CDR3 comprises 12 residues. Germline CDR1 SGHDN, CDR2 FVKESK. The CDR3 DNA is TGTGCCAGCAGCCTTGGGGGAACCGAGCAGTACGTC. Protein product: CASSLGGTEQYV.